The 15 T cell receptor beta chains reported below all come from one sample, sequenced in a study of CD8 T cells in ankylosing spondylitis. Study-level findings and limits: Several highly homologous variants made up a TCR beta motif, and this motif appeared characteristic of ankylosing spondylitis blood.

For these TCRs, the target antigens are not known. TCRdb processed the 5' RACE reads anew with MiXCR; each CDR3 protein has one entry. The sample lists about 750,000 distinct CDR3 sequences; over 15% were seen once. The material sequenced was blood, either unsorted or a sorted T cell fraction (not recorded which). The receptors were gathered from a male donor with ankylosing spondylitis.

A few counts support this clonotype. The chain uses TRBV2 and TRBJ2-7; TRBD1 matches 7 bases. The CDR3 covers 14 residues. Germline-derived CDR1 and CDR2 are SNHLY and FYNNEI. J lost 7 bases, V lost 4 bases, and 10 bases had no gene match. CDR3 sequence: CASSGDSILREQYF. The CDR3 DNA reads as TGTGCCAGCAGTGGGGACAGTATCCTACGGGAGCAGTACTTC.

The rearrangement joins TRBV5-1 to TRBJ2-3, with 10 bases lining up with TRBD2. The CDR3 is 17 residues long. Germline CDR1 and CDR2: SGHRS and YFSETQ. V dropped 0 bases and J dropped 5; count of bases not matched to a gene: 9. CDR3 sequence: CASSLVRASGSGDTQYF. The CDR3 DNA reads TGCGCCAGCAGCTTGGTAAGGGCTAGCGGGAGTGGAGATACGCAGTATTTT.

The rearrangement joins TRBV4-3 to TRBJ2-2; the D gene is possibly TRBD2 (6 bases). CDR1 and CDR2 from the germline V gene are LGHNA and YSLEER. Between the trimmed V and J ends, which lost 0 bases and 0 bases, there was a span of 17 bases. This CDR3 region has 19 residues. CDR3 DNA: TGCGCCAGCAGCCAAGATCTTGGTAGCGGAGTTACGAACACCGGGGAGCTGTTTTTT. Translation: CASSQDLGSGVTNTGELFF.

The chain has TRBV10-3 and TRBJ1-6; no clear D. The CDR3 is 13 residues long. Germline V CDR1 and CDR2: ENHRY, SYGVKD. The V and J ends lost 0 bases and 7 bases respectively, with 4 bases between them. CDR3 residues: CAISESPNSPLHF. The CDR3 DNA sequence: TGTGCCATCAGTGAGTCGCCGAATTCACCCCTCCACTTT.

There are a few counts of this clonotype. The chain recombines TRBV12-3 or TRBV12-4 with TRBJ2-7; D is perhaps TRBD1 (5 bases). This CDR3 has 15 amino acids. V lost 3 bases, J lost 0 bases, and 12 bases lay in between. CDR3 sequence: CASSLGQPPSYEQYF. CDR3 DNA sequence: TGTGCCAGCAGTTTGGGGCAGCCCCCCTCCTACGAGCAGTACTTC.

This clonotype was counted a few times. This sequence joins TRBV5-4 and TRBJ1-2; 7 bases line up with TRBD1. The CDR3 has 16 residues. V shed 3 bases, J shed 4 bases, and the junction held 12 bases outside the gene matches. The germline CDR1 and CDR2 sequences are SGHNT and YYREEE (reference sequence). As DNA, the CDR3 is TGTGCCAGCAGCTCCCCATACAGACAGGGTTTCTATGGCTACACCTTC. Translated: CASSSPYRQGFYGYTF. The full variable domain, in which reference TRBV5-4 and TRBJ1-2 provide the parts outside the CDR3, is ETGVTQSPTHLIKTRGQQVTLRCSSQSGHNTVSWYQQALGQGPQFIFQYYREEENGRGNFPPRFSGLQFPNYSSELNVNALELDDSALYLCASSSPYRQGFYGYTFGSGTRLTVV.

This clonotype has just a few counts. The chain combines TRBV4-2 with TRBJ2-1; 8 bases agree with TRBD2. Germline CDR1 reads LGHNA; CDR2 reads YNFKEQ. The CDR3 spans 16 residues. Unmatched junction bases numbered 13, after V lost 4 bases and J lost 8 bases. The CDR3 loop reads CASSPPLSGSRDEQFF. The CDR3 DNA sequence: TGTGCCAGCAGCCCCCCGCTAAGCGGGAGTCGCGATGAGCAGTTCTTC.

The chain joins TRBV3-1 to TRBJ2-1; TRBD2 matches 9 bases. The CDR3 is made up of 17 amino acids. After removal of 4 bases from V and 4 bases from J, the junction contained 11 bases not matched to a gene. Germline-derived CDR1 and CDR2 are LGHDT and YNNKEL (reference sequence). The CDR3 protein is CASSPRALAGYYNEQFF. CDR3 DNA sequence: TGTGCCAGCAGCCCGCGGGCGCTAGCGGGATATTACAATGAGCAGTTCTTC.

The chain combines TRBV20-1 with TRBJ1-2; D call uncertain. The CDR3 extends over 12 amino acids. Germline loops: CDR1 DFQATT, CDR2 SNEGSKA (reference sequence). The V gene lost 5 bases and the J gene lost 3 bases, with 10 bases spanning the gap. The chain's CDR3 is CSALYRYYGYTF. In DNA, the CDR3 is TGCAGTGCTCTTTACAGATACTATGGCTACACCTTC.

The rearrangement uses TRBV14 and TRBJ2-7, with 7 bases matching TRBD2. V lost 3 bases, J lost 2 bases, and 7 bases stayed unmatched. This CDR3 has 15 amino acids. The germline CDR1 and CDR2 sequences are SGHDN and FVKESK. As DNA, the CDR3 is TGTGCCAGCAGCCACCTTACTAGCGCGACCTACGAGCAGTACTTC. It codes for CASSHLTSATYEQYF.

This clonotype was detected only a few times. The chain employs TRBV7-3 and TRBJ2-7, with 10 bases fitting TRBD1. The V and J ends lost 5 bases and 6 bases, in that order; junction bases with no gene match: 7. Per the germline V gene, CDR1 is SGHTA and CDR2 is FQGTGA. The CDR3 contains 14 residues. The CDR3 sequence: CASSRQGANSEQYF. In DNA form, the CDR3 reads TGTGCCAGCAGCAGACAGGGGGCAAATAGCGAGCAGTACTTC.

This clonotype turned up a few times. This chain connects TRBV20-1 to TRBJ2-7, with 8 bases aligning to TRBD2. The germline V gene encodes CDR1 DFQATT and CDR2 SNEGSKA (reference sequence). This CDR3 is built from 14 residues. V was pared by 0 bases and J by 7 bases, with 8 bases of the junction left unmatched. The CDR3 spells CSARDSGRAFEQYF. In DNA, the CDR3 is TGCAGTGCTAGAGATTCCGGGAGGGCCTTTGAGCAGTACTTC.

A few counts support this clonotype. The rearrangement uses TRBV20-1 and TRBJ2-1; 12 bases are shared with TRBD2. The CDR3 consists of 16 residues. Germline V gives CDR1 DFQATT, CDR2 SNEGSKA (reference sequence). The CDR3 DNA follows: TGCTCCCCCCTAGGGCTAGCGGGGGGGCCGGTCAATGAGCAGTTCTTC. It is translated as CSPLGLAGGPVNEQFF.

The gene calls are TRBV13 and TRBJ2-7; 7 nucleotides match TRBD1. After removal of 5 bases from V and 4 bases from J, the junction contained 8 bases not matched to a gene. The CDR3 extends over 14 amino acids. Germline CDR1 PRHDT, CDR2 FYEKMQ (reference sequence). The CDR3 sequence: CASSPGQTPYEQYF. Here the CDR3 DNA reads TGTGCCAGCAGCCCGGGACAGACTCCGTACGAGCAGTACTTC.

The rearrangement links TRBV28 to TRBJ1-2; D is undetermined. The CDR3 covers 12 residues. Trimming took off 3 bases at V and 8 bases at J, with 10 bases between the two ends. Germline CDR1 reads MDHEN; CDR2 reads SYDVKM. Here the CDR3 reads CASSFVWQGYTF. The CDR3, as DNA: TGTGCCAGCAGTTTCGTCTGGCAAGGCTACACCTTC.